Listed below are T cell receptor beta chains from one sample, sequenced in a study of CD8+ T cells in alopecia areata. Repertoires were generated with immunoSEQ multiplex PCR, while TCRdb's copy carries only in-frame clones and drops some. The sample has 150,000 to 200,000 clones; 60% are singletons. The starting material was CD4+ T cells sorted from blood, obtained at week 24, from a patient treated with tofacitinib. The receptors shown here come from a human donor with alopecia areata. CDR3s include the opening cysteine and the closing phenylalanine or tryptophan. Fields, in order: clone size, D gene, V gene, J gene, CDR3 protein, CDR3 DNA. A D gene is named only where the DNA matches it firmly. Where a row states a size, it is once, few, many or the class of an expanded clone; other rows omit it.

>few|-|TRBV4-3|TRBJ2-7
CASSQGYPIVVSSYEQYF
TGCGCCAGCAGCCAAGGATACCCGATAGTAGTTTCCTCTTACGAGCAGTACTTC
>few|TRBD2|TRBV11-2|TRBJ2-1
CASSPRTSDYNEQFF
TGTGCCAGCAGCCCAAGGACTAGCGACTACAATGAGCAGTTCTTC
>few|-|TRBV5-1|TRBJ2-5
CASSPDRGSQETQYF
TGCGCCAGCAGCCCCGACCGGGGGTCCCAAGAGACCCAGTACTTC
>-|-|TRBV6-5|TRBJ2-5
CASSYVGGVGETQYF
TGTGCCAGCAGTTACGTCGGTGGGGTAGGAGAGACCCAGTACTTC
>few|-|TRBV19|TRBJ1-5
CASARTDLNQPQHF
TGTGCCAGTGCGCGGACAGACCTCAATCAGCCCCAGCATTTT
>once|-|TRBV11-2|TRBJ1-1
CASSLKLNTEAFF
TGTGCCAGCAGCTTGAAATTGAACACTGAAGCTTTCTTT
>few|-|TRBV2|TRBJ2-5
CASSESGETQYF
TGTGCCAGCAGTGAATCGGGGGAGACCCAGTACTTC
>-|-|TRBV7-3|TRBJ1-1
CASSLQAGEGMNTEAFF
TGTGCCAGCAGCTTACAGGCAGGGGAGGGTATGAACACTGAAGCTTTCTTT
>many|-|TRBV10-3|TRBJ1-6
CAISGTANSPLHF
TGTGCCATCAGTGGGACAGCCAATTCACCCCTCCACTTT
>-|-|TRBV13|TRBJ2-7
CASSPVVGYEQYF
TGTGCCAGCAGTCCTGTGGTCGGATACGAGCAGTACTTC
>-|-|TRBV30|TRBJ1-2
CAWSSVDLNYGYTF
TGTGCCTGGAGTTCCGTGGACCTTAACTATGGCTACACCTTC
>few|TRBD2|TRBV29-1|TRBJ2-2
CSVSRFGAGRTGELFF
TGCAGCGTTTCCCGTTTTGGAGCGGGGAGGACCGGGGAGCTGTTTTTT
>-|-|TRBV4-1|TRBJ1-2
CASSQGSTVYGYTF
TGCGCCAGCAGCCAAGGGAGCACGGTCTATGGCTACACCTTC
>-|TRBD1|TRBV7-2|TRBJ1-5
CASSLGLPGQLPHQPQHF
TGTGCCAGCAGCTTAGGTCTCCCGGGACAGTTGCCTCATCAGCCCCAGCATTTT
>-|-|TRBV27|TRBJ1-1
CASSPNGLFTEAFF
TGTGCCAGCAGTCCTAATGGACTGTTTACTGAAGCTTTCTTT
>few|TRBD1|TRBV29-1|TRBJ2-2
CSAWTGGVGELFF
TGCAGCGCCTGGACAGGGGGTGTCGGGGAGCTGTTTTTT
>-|-|TRBV30|TRBJ1-6
CAWGRDYNSPLHF
TGTGCCTGGGGACGGGATTATAATTCACCCCTCCACTTT
>-|TRBD1|TRBV19|TRBJ1-2
CASLPGGQVYGYTF
TGTGCCAGTCTCCCGGGGGGACAGGTCTATGGCTACACCTTC
>-|TRBD1|TRBV30|TRBJ1-5
CAWSGQGNQPQHF
TGTGCCTGGAGCGGACAGGGGAATCAGCCCCAGCATTTT
>-|-|TRBV30|TRBJ1-6
CAVQEYYNSPLHF
TGTGCCGTCCAGGAGTACTATAATTCACCCCTCCACTTT
>-|-|TRBV25-1|TRBJ2-1
CASSEYSGSDYNEQFF
TGTGCCAGCAGTGAATATAGCGGTTCAGACTACAATGAGCAGTTCTTC
>-|TRBD1|TRBV14|TRBJ2-7
CASSHLIIQDRVPHEQYF
TGTGCCAGCAGCCACCTTATCATCCAGGACAGGGTACCCCACGAGCAGTACTTC
>once|-|TRBV5-1|TRBJ1-1
CASRGTMNTEAFF
TGCGCCAGCAGGGGGACTATGAACACTGAAGCTTTCTTT
>-|-|TRBV21-1|TRBJ1-2
CASSIRGKYGYTF
TGTGCCAGCAGCATCCGGGGAAAGTATGGCTACACCTTC
>-|TRBD1|TRBV29-1|TRBJ2-7
CSVETGLSYEQYF
TGCAGCGTTGAGACAGGGCTTTCCTACGAGCAGTACTTC
>-|-|TRBV25-1|TRBJ1-2
CASSEGGGGLYGYTF
TGTGCCAGCAGTGAAGGAGGGGGGGGCCTCTATGGCTACACCTTC
>-|-|TRBV9|TRBJ2-7
CASSVGGRTGREQYF
TGTGCCAGCAGCGTAGGCGGCAGGACGGGCCGCGAGCAGTACTTC
>-|-|TRBV15|TRBJ1-5
CATSKDIGSNQPQHF
TGTGCCACCAGCAAGGACATTGGTAGCAATCAGCCCCAGCATTTT
>-|-|TRBV7-2|TRBJ1-2
CASSLVRVGSSGGYTF
TGTGCCAGCAGCTTAGTGAGGGTCGGCTCTTCGGGCGGCTACACCTTC
>-|-|TRBV29-1|TRBJ2-3
CSVEQGSDTQYF
TGCAGCGTCGAACAGGGATCAGATACGCAGTATTTT
>-|-|TRBV6-1|TRBJ1-1
CASSERQLLMNTEAFF
TGTGCCAGCAGTGAACGACAGCTTCTCATGAACACTGAAGCTTTCTTT
>-|TRBD1|TRBV5-6|TRBJ2-2
CASRAWGQGPGELFF
TGTGCCAGCAGAGCCTGGGGACAGGGCCCCGGGGAGCTGTTTTTT